One sample yielded the 7 T cell receptor beta chains listed below, sequenced in a study of blood T cell repertoires in COVID-19. Profiling relied on immunoSEQ multiplex PCR, and the TCRdb table lists in-frame clones only, not all of them. Among roughly 100,000 clones listed, around 81% were seen once. Sequenced material: peripheral blood. The receptors stem from a man older than 75 with acute or convalescent COVID-19.

The chain has TRBV7-2 and TRBJ1-3; D gene unclear. CDR1 is SGHTA, CDR2 FQGNSA, per germline. CDR3 length equals 14 residues. Trimming removed 5 bases from V and 3 bases from J, with 11 bases in between. This CDR3 is CASSGHRGGNTIYF. Written as DNA, the CDR3 is TGTGCCAGCAGCGGTCACCGAGGTGGAAACACCATATATTTT.

The chain links TRBV5-1 to TRBJ2-7, with 7 positions matching TRBD1. The germline gives CDR1 SGHRS, CDR2 YFSETQ. V was clipped by 1 base and J by 2 bases; unmatched bases: 3. This CDR3 contains 14 residues. The CDR3 loop is CASSLMGQTYEQYF. The CDR3 nucleotides are TGCGCCAGCAGCTTGATGGGACAGACCTACGAGCAGTACTTC.

The chain carries TRBV5-6 and TRBJ2-7; perhaps TRBD2 as D (5 bases). Per germline, CDR1 SGHDT and CDR2 YYEEEE. This CDR3 comprises 15 residues. Deletions cut 4 bases from V and 0 bases from J, with 14 bases between. The CDR3, as DNA: TGTGCCAGCAGCCCCCCGGCGGGTATCTCCTACGAGCAGTACTTC. Protein sequence: CASSPPAGISYEQYF.

The rearrangement joins TRBV7-2 to TRBJ2-3, with 8 bases matching TRBD2. The germline V gene encodes CDR1 SGHTA and CDR2 FQGNSA. The CDR3 has 14 residues. The junction had 5 bases not matched to a gene; V was cut back by 6 bases and J by 3 bases. In DNA, the CDR3 is TGTGCCAGCAGTCCGACGGGAGGGACAGATACGCAGTATTTT. Translation gives CASSPTGGTDTQYF.

The chain combines TRBV28 with TRBJ2-2; 10 bases are shared with TRBD2. CDR3 length equals 15 residues. Trimming took 5 bases from V and 1 from J; bases not matched to a gene: 1. Germline values: CDR1 MDHEN, CDR2 SYDVKM. The CDR3 DNA reads as TGTGCCAGCAGTCGGACTAGCGGGAACACCGGGGAGCTGTTTTTT. The encoded protein is CASSRTSGNTGELFF.

V usage is TRBV18 and J usage is TRBJ2-1; 9 positions match TRBD1. The CDR3 consists of 15 residues. Germline loops: CDR1 KGHSH, CDR2 LQKENI. V shed 2 bases, J shed 4 bases, and the junction held 3 bases outside the gene matches. The CDR3 nucleotides read TGTGCCAGCTCACCAGGGACAGGGTCTTACAATGAGCAGTTCTTC. Amino acid sequence: CASSPGTGSYNEQFF.

The rearrangement uses TRBV9 and TRBJ2-1; 7 bases match TRBD2. CDR1 is SGDLS and CDR2 is YYNGEE in the germline V gene. There are 15 residues in the CDR3. Trimming at V came to 1 base and at J to 1 base, leaving 2 bases not matched to a gene. CDR3 sequence: CASSVTAGSYNEQFF. CDR3 in DNA: TGTGCCAGCAGCGTAACAGCGGGGTCCTACAATGAGCAGTTCTTC.